This passage covers 12 T cell receptor beta chains from one sample sequenced in a study of blood T cell repertoires in COVID-19. TCRdb keeps only in-frame clones here, not all; method: immunoSEQ multiplex PCR. Of roughly 180,000 clones in the sample, roughly 85% are singletons; the top ten hold approximately 8%. Input material: peripheral blood. These receptors were taken from a man aged 55 to 70 with acute or convalescent COVID-19.

The chain uses TRBV5-4 and TRBJ2-1; TRBD1 matches 9 bases. Germline CDR1 reads SGHNT; CDR2 reads YYREEE (reference sequence). The CDR3 contains 13 residues. V shed 4 bases and J 6 bases; nucleotides not matched to a gene: 2. Written as DNA, the CDR3 is TGTGCCAGCAGCATGGGACAGGGCAATGAGCAGTTCTTC. Its translation is CASSMGQGNEQFF. Complete variable domain (other parts from reference TRBV5-4 and TRBJ2-1): ETGVTQSPTHLIKTRGQQVTLRCSSQSGHNTVSWYQQALGQGPQFIFQYYREEENGRGNFPPRFSGLQFPNYSSELNVNALELDDSALYLCASSMGQGNEQFFGPGTRLTVL.

The J gene is TRBJ1-5, the V gene TRBV7-8; 8 nucleotides match TRBD1. With 5 bases clipped from V and 3 bases from J, the junction kept 9 bases outside the gene matches. This CDR3 spans 16 amino acids. Looked up from germline, CDR1 is SGHVS and CDR2 is FQNEAQ. CDR3 sequence reads: CASSPQRTGNNQPQHF. CDR3 in DNA: TGTGCCAGCAGCCCACAACGGACAGGGAACAATCAGCCCCAGCATTTT.

This rearrangement joins TRBV5-4 to TRBJ1-5; maybe TRBD1 (6 bases). The CDR3 has 14 residues. With 2 bases removed from V and 2 bases from J, the gap between germline ends came to 8 bases. Germline V gene lookup returns CDR1 SGHNT and CDR2 YYREEE (reference sequence). The CDR3 protein is CASSLQGGNQPQHF. CDR3 bases: TGTGCCAGCAGCTTACAGGGTGGCAATCAGCCCCAGCATTTT.

This chain's CDR3 is CASSSQTGTGVGKLFF. The CDR3 DNA is TGTGCCAGCAGTTCTCAAACCGGGACAGGGGTAGGAAAACTGTTTTTT. The rearrangement links TRBV27 to TRBJ1-4; 10 bases are shared with TRBD1. This CDR3 is built from 16 residues. Germline V lookup: CDR1 MNHEY, CDR2 SMNVEV (reference sequence). Unmatched junction bases numbered 12, after V lost 4 bases and J lost 10 bases. The whole variable domain, remainder taken from reference TRBV27 and TRBJ1-4, is EAQVTQNPRYLITVTGKKLTVTCSQNMNHEYMSWYRQDPGLGLRQIYYSMNVEVTDKGDVPEGYKVSRKEKRNFPLILESPSPNQTSLYFCASSSQTGTGVGKLFFGSGTQLSVL.

The rearrangement uses TRBV6-4 and TRBJ2-1; 9 bases match TRBD2. Trimming cost V 0 bases and J 5 bases; bases outside gene matches: 2. Germline CDR1 reads MRHNA; CDR2 reads SNTAGT. CDR3 length: 15 residues. CDR3 DNA sequence: TGTGCCAGCAGTGACTCGACTAGCGGCCACAATGAGCAGTTCTTC. This translates into CASSDSTSGHNEQFF.

The V and J genes are TRBV13 and TRBJ1-6, with 8 bases identical to TRBD1. This CDR3 is built from 15 residues. Trimming took 0 bases from V and 10 from J; bases not matched to a gene: 5. Per germline, CDR1 PRHDT and CDR2 FYEKMQ (reference sequence). In DNA form, the CDR3 reads TGTGCCAGCAGCTTAGGGGCAGGGGGCGACTCACCCCTCCACTTT. Translation gives CASSLGAGGDSPLHF.

The genes are TRBV24-1 and TRBJ1-1; D remains unclear. The CDR3 loop spans 15 amino acids. The V gene lost 5 bases and the J gene lost 3 bases, with 15 bases spanning the gap. Per germline, CDR1 KGHDR and CDR2 SFDVKD. The chain's CDR3 is CATSVAGVGDTEAFF. In DNA, the CDR3 is TGTGCCACCAGTGTGGCGGGAGTGGGAGACACTGAAGCTTTCTTT.

The chain has TRBV5-1 and TRBJ2-2; 14 bases align to TRBD2. The V gene's germline CDR1 is SGHRS and CDR2 YFSETQ. V lost 0 bases to trimming and J lost 5 bases; unmatched junction nucleotides: 6. The CDR3 totals 18 residues. The CDR3 here is CASSLVPGTSGSTGELFF. In nucleotides, the CDR3 is TGCGCCAGCAGCTTGGTCCCCGGGACTAGCGGGAGTACCGGGGAGCTGTTTTTT.

The chain has TRBV10-3 and TRBJ2-7, with 8 bases matching TRBD1. V shed 0 bases, J shed 6 bases, and the junction held 7 bases outside the gene matches. This CDR3 comprises 15 residues. CDR1 is ENHRY and CDR2 is SYGVKD in the germline V gene. CDR3 in DNA: TGTGCCATCAGTGAGTCGGCAGGGGGCCTTGGCGAGCAGTACTTC. This sequence encodes CAISESAGGLGEQYF.

The gene calls are TRBV24-1 and TRBJ1-2; no reliable D call. The CDR3 loop spans 15 amino acids. V was clipped by 4 bases and J by 0 bases, with 11 bases between them. Germline V lookup: CDR1 KGHDR, CDR2 SFDVKD. CDR3 sequence: CATSDRGSPNYGYTF. The DNA for the CDR3 is TGTGCCACCAGTGACCGCGGGTCCCCTAACTATGGCTACACCTTC.

This chain links TRBV3-1 (or the pseudogene TRBV3-2) with TRBJ2-5, with D possibly being TRBD2 (6 bases). Germline CDR1 is LGHDT and CDR2 is YNNKEL (reference sequence). Trimming removed 8 bases at V and 5 bases at J, with 15 bases between. This CDR3 has 13 residues. Here the CDR3 reads CASGLLGGETQYF. The CDR3 DNA reads TGTGCCAGCGGGTTACTAGGAGGGGAGACCCAGTACTTC.

The rearrangement joins TRBV19 to TRBJ2-1, with 10 bases lining up with TRBD2. The CDR3 contains 14 residues. The germline gives CDR1 LNHDA, CDR2 SQIVND (reference sequence). V shed 4 bases, J shed 6 bases, and the junction held 3 bases outside the gene matches. The CDR3 region has the DNA TGTGCCAGTAGTAGTAGCGGGAGGATCAATGAGCAGTTCTTC. It yields the protein CASSSSGRINEQFF.